The T cell receptor (beta chain) under discussion was sequenced for a study of OX40 agonist ivuxolimab in advanced cancers. Cycle 7 day 1, cycle 4 day 1, and baseline were the timepoints at which blood was sampled. Using immunoSEQ multiplex PCR, the repertoire was profiled, and TCRdb retains in-frame clones only, with some absent. Of 150,000 to 170,000 clones listed, around 94% are singletons. The germline V gene has CDR1 SEHNR and CDR2 FQNEAQ (reference sequence). V was pared by 1 base and J by 1 base, with 10 bases between. The CDR3 consists of 15 residues. This clonotype was sampled from an adult with an advanced solid tumor such as melanoma, head and neck, liver or kidney cancer. The J gene is TRBJ1-1, the V gene TRBV7-9; D is unresolved. Specimen: CD4+ or CD8+ T cells sorted from blood, collected in a trial of the OX40 agonist ivuxolimab. Here the CDR3 DNA reads TGTGCCAGCAGCTTAGATAGACGCAGGAACACTGAAGCTTTCTTT. Its protein is CASSLDRRRNTEAFF.